This T cell receptor beta chain was identified in a study of T cell responses to AZD1222 COVID-19 vaccine. Only in-frame clones appear in the TCRdb table, and some are missing; sequencing was by immunoSEQ multiplex PCR. Here the sample spans some 150,000 clones, about 86% being singletons. The sequencing here drew on peripheral blood, taken 28 days after the second AZD1222 dose. The source is an adult who received the AZD1222 COVID-19 vaccine.

CDR3 sequence (DNA): TGTGCCAGCAGCCTATCAGGAGGGGGCGGCGGCTACACCTTC. It yields the protein CASSLSGGGGGYTF. This chain connects TRBV5-8 to TRBJ1-2; 7 bases align to TRBD1. The germline gives CDR1 SGHTS, CDR2 YDEGEE. V shed 4 bases, J shed 8 bases, and the junction held 11 bases outside the gene matches. The CDR3 runs to 14 residues.